The rows below give T cell receptor beta chains drawn from one sample of a study of blood T cell repertoires in COVID-19. Produced via immunoSEQ multiplex PCR; TCRdb's table is partial and in-frame only. The table includes tens of thousands of clones, around 87% detected once. Sequencing input: peripheral blood. Receptors originate from a woman of 80 years or more with active or convalescent COVID-19. The CDR3 runs from the conserved cysteine through the conserved F or W. Each record gives: D gene, clone size, J gene, V gene, CDR3 DNA, CDR3 protein. The D gene is left open where the match is weak. The size field is filled for only some rows; it gives once, few, many or a size class.

>-|-|TRBJ2-5|TRBV10-2
TGCGCCAGCAGGGCCGGACAGCTCTCCCAAGAGACCCAGTACTTC
CASRAGQLSQETQYF
>-|-|TRBJ1-2|TRBV12-3/TRBV12-4
TGTGCCAGCAGACAGGGATTCAACTATGGCTACACCTTC
CASRQGFNYGYTF
>TRBD1|-|TRBJ1-2|TRBV28
TGTGCCAGCAGCCCGACAGGGGGCCGGGGCTACACCTTC
CASSPTGGRGYTF
>TRBD2|-|TRBJ2-1|TRBV7-2
TGTGCCAGCAGCTCCGAGCGGGAGGGCCCCAGGGCCTACAATGAGCAGTTCTTC
CASSSEREGPRAYNEQFF
>TRBD2|-|TRBJ2-1|TRBV9
TGTGCCAGCAGCGTGTTAGCGGGACCTTACAATGAGCAGTTCTTC
CASSVLAGPYNEQFF
>-|-|TRBJ2-1|TRBV7-2
TGTGCCAGCAGCGCCTTCAGCGGGACAACACAGGGTGAGCAGTTCTTC
CASSAFSGTTQGEQFF
>TRBD1|-|TRBJ1-1|TRBV4-3
TGCGCCAGCAGCCAAGGACAGGGAAGGGGCACTGAAGCTTTCTTT
CASSQGQGRGTEAFF
>TRBD1|-|TRBJ1-5|TRBV19
TGTGCCAGTAGTCCCAGGGGGACTAGGGGCAATCAGCCCCAGCATTTT
CASSPRGTRGNQPQHF
>TRBD1|-|TRBJ2-7|TRBV6-5
TGTGCCAGCAGGGGGACAGGGGGCTGGGAGCAGTACTTC
CASRGTGGWEQYF
>-|-|TRBJ1-2|TRBV18
TGTGCCAGCTCACCAGGGCAGGGCCTCTATGGCTACACCTTC
CASSPGQGLYGYTF
>-|-|TRBJ1-1|TRBV27
TGTGCCAGCAGACGGGAGCCGCGGAACACTGAAGCTTTCTTT
CASRREPRNTEAFF
>-|-|TRBJ2-1|TRBV30
TGTGCCTGGAGTTCCAGGGCTCCGGAGCAGTTCTTC
CAWSSRAPEQFF
>TRBD1|-|TRBJ1-2|TRBV7-8
TGTGCCAGCAGCTTAGGAGGACAGGATGTATCGTATGGCTACACCTTC
CASSLGGQDVSYGYTF
>TRBD1|once|TRBJ1-3|TRBV7-2
TGTGCCAGCAGCTTAATCTCCTCCGGGACAGGGGGAAACACCATATATTTT
CASSLISSGTGGNTIYF
>TRBD1|-|TRBJ2-2|TRBV7-2
TGTGCCAGCAGCCCTGGACAGGGAATGCGGGAGCTGTTTTTT
CASSPGQGMRELFF
>TRBD1|once|TRBJ1-2|TRBV15
TGTGCCACCAGCAGAGATCGAGTAGGGGGCGCCTATGGCTACACCTTC
CATSRDRVGGAYGYTF
>TRBD1|-|TRBJ1-4|TRBV28
TGTGCCAGCAGTCGGACAGGGGGAACTAATGAAAAACTGTTTTTT
CASSRTGGTNEKLFF
>-|-|TRBJ1-1|TRBV24-1
TGTGCCACCAGTGATGGGAGACGGGGGGTCACTGAAGCTTTCTTT
CATSDGRRGVTEAFF
>-|-|TRBJ2-2|TRBV7-6
TGTGCCAGCAGCCCCCTAGGGGAAGGTCACGGCGGGGAGCTGTTTTTT
CASSPLGEGHGGELFF
>TRBD1|-|TRBJ1-2|TRBV2
TGTGCCAGCAGCGACAGGGGGTATGGCTACACCTTC
CASSDRGYGYTF
>TRBD1|-|TRBJ2-5|TRBV6-2/TRBV6-3
TGTGCCAGCAGTCCCCATGGACAGGGTATGGGGAAGACCCAGTACTTC
CASSPHGQGMGKTQYF
>TRBD1|few|TRBJ1-3|TRBV7-9
TGTGCCAGCAGTAAACAGGGGGCATCTGGAAACACCATATATTTT
CASSKQGASGNTIYF
>TRBD1|-|TRBJ1-1|TRBV19
TGTGCCAGTAGTATAAGAGACAGGGCCCTGAACACTGAAGCTTTCTTT
CASSIRDRALNTEAFF
>TRBD2|-|TRBJ2-7|TRBV28
TGTGCCAGCAAGGGTAGACTAGCGTATTCCTACGAGCAGTACTTC
CASKGRLAYSYEQYF
>TRBD2|-|TRBJ2-3|TRBV2
TGTGCCAGCAGCCTTAGCGGGATGGGGACAGATACGCAGTATTTT
CASSLSGMGTDTQYF
>-|-|TRBJ2-5|TRBV5-1
TGCGCCAGCAGCTTTCTCGGGTCAGGGGATATGACCCAGTACTTC
CASSFLGSGDMTQYF
>TRBD2|-|TRBJ2-7|TRBV6-5
TGTGCCAGCAGCCGACCGGGACTAGCTTCATCCGAGCAGTACTTC
CASSRPGLASSEQYF
>-|-|TRBJ1-1|TRBV18
TGTGCCAGCTCACCGTCGTTCGCAGCTGAAGCTTTCTTT
CASSPSFAAEAFF
>-|once|TRBJ1-1|TRBV11-3
TGTGCCAGCAGCTTAGGCACGGAGGAGACTGAAGCTTTCTTT
CASSLGTEETEAFF
>-|-|TRBJ2-2|TRBV28
TGTGCCAGCAGTTTATCAGGGAACACCGGGGAGCTGTTTTTT
CASSLSGNTGELFF
>TRBD1|-|TRBJ1-5|TRBV27
TGTGCCAGCAGTCGTACAGGGGGTTCACTCAATCAGCCCCAGCATTTT
CASSRTGGSLNQPQHF
>-|-|TRBJ2-3|TRBV6-5
TGTGCCAGCAGTTACTTCCGGGGGGATACGCAGTATTTT
CASSYFRGDTQYF
>TRBD2|-|TRBJ2-5|TRBV7-2
TGTGCCAGCAGCTTATTTAGCGGGGAACAAGAGACCCAGTACTTC
CASSLFSGEQETQYF
>-|-|TRBJ1-4|TRBV28
TGTGCCAGCAGTGCGCTCATACAGGGTTTGGCTGAAAAACTGTTTTTT
CASSALIQGLAEKLFF
>-|-|TRBJ1-2|TRBV6-6
TGTGCCAGCAGTTTACAGGGAGAAGACGCTAACTATGGCTACACCTTC
CASSLQGEDANYGYTF
>-|-|TRBJ2-7|TRBV5-1
TGCGCCAGCAGCTTAACAAGCGGAGGCCACTACGAGCAGTACTTC
CASSLTSGGHYEQYF
>TRBD2|-|TRBJ2-1|TRBV4-1
TGCGCCAGCAGCCAGAGAGGTGTCCCCGGGACTAGCGGGAGCCTCCCGGTCTTC
CASSQRGVPGTSGSLPVF
>TRBD2|-|TRBJ2-2|TRBV28
TGTGCCAGCAGTTTACACTTCGCGGGAGGGGGCGACACCGGGGAGCTGTTTTTT
CASSLHFAGGGDTGELFF
>TRBD2|-|TRBJ2-1|TRBV10-3
TGTGCCATCAGTGAGTCCTCTTTTACGGGAGGAATCTACAATGAGCAGTTCTTC
CAISESSFTGGIYNEQFF
>-|-|TRBJ2-5|TRBV28
TGTGCCAGCAACCTCGGACAGTCCCAAGAGACCCAGTACTTC
CASNLGQSQETQYF
>-|-|TRBJ1-4|TRBV24-1
TGTGCCACCAGTGATCCCACGGGGGGAGGTGAAAAACTGTTTTTT
CATSDPTGGGEKLFF